This is a list of T cell receptor beta chains from one sample in a study of shared clonotypes between healthy human individuals. This table comes from immunoSEQ multiplex PCR, and its TCRdb copy is limited to in-frame clones, with some not included. The data show roughly 2.4 million clones, nearly 97% seen once. Source material: naive CD4+ T cells sorted from blood. These receptors originate from a man aged 18 to 30 in good health. Each CDR3 is given with its conserved first and last residue. Each record gives: V gene, clone size, J gene, CDR3 length, D gene, CDR3 protein, CDR3 DNA. A D gene is named only where the DNA matches it firmly. Some rows have no size entry. The others give once, few or many, or a class for an expanded clone.

>TRBV5-4|.|TRBJ2-7|15|TRBD2
CASSSLAGGWYEQYF
TGTGCCAGCAGCTCACTAGCGGGAGGATGGTACGAGCAGTACTTC
>TRBV4-1|.|TRBJ1-4|17|.
CASSLRGGGGTNEKLFF
TGCGCCAGCAGCCTCCGAGGAGGGGGTGGAACTAATGAAAAACTGTTTTTT
>TRBV7-3|.|TRBJ2-5|14|.
CASSQLKAGETQYF
TGTGCCAGCAGCCAACTCAAGGCCGGGGAGACCCAGTACTTC
>TRBV4-1|.|TRBJ2-5|20|TRBD2
CASSQVKRGLAGEYQETQYF
TGCGCCAGCAGCCAAGTCAAGAGGGGACTAGCGGGAGAGTACCAAGAGACCCAGTACTTC
>TRBV6-5|.|TRBJ2-3|15|TRBD1
CASSAGTGRADTQYF
TGTGCCAGCAGTGCCGGGACAGGCAGGGCAGATACGCAGTATTTT
>TRBV10-3|.|TRBJ1-4|13|.
CAITAGGLEKLFF
TGTGCCATCACCGCCGGCGGGTTGGAAAAACTGTTTTTT
>TRBV11-2|once|TRBJ2-7|13|.
CASSLGHYYEQYF
TGTGCCAGCAGCTTAGGACATTACTACGAGCAGTACTTC
>TRBV7-3|.|TRBJ2-2|15|.
CASSFLQGSTGELFF
TGTGCCAGCAGCTTCCTACAGGGTAGCACCGGGGAGCTGTTTTTT
>TRBV7-9|.|TRBJ1-3|17|TRBD1
CASSLAWDSIMWNTIYF
TGTGCCAGCAGCCTAGCCTGGGACAGCATTATGTGGAACACCATATATTTT
>TRBV28|once|TRBJ1-5|16|.
CASRPRGQLSNQPQHF
TGTGCCAGCAGACCCCGTGGACAGCTTAGCAATCAGCCCCAGCATTTT
>TRBV29-1|.|TRBJ1-4|11|.
CSVGGREKLFF
TGCAGCGTTGGAGGGAGAGAAAAACTGTTTTTT
>TRBV28|.|TRBJ1-2|15|.
CASRPPGGGGRGYTF
TGTGCCAGCAGACCCCCCGGGGGGGGTGGTCGTGGCTACACCTTC
>TRBV6-1|.|TRBJ2-1|12|.
CASSHSSNEQFF
TGTGCCAGCAGTCACAGCTCCAATGAGCAGTTCTTC
>TRBV5-1|.|TRBJ1-6|14|.
CASSLDSSLAPLHF
TGCGCCAGCAGCTTGGACAGTTCTTTGGCACCCCTCCACTTT
>TRBV25-1|.|TRBJ2-3|18|.
CASSPQQAGRGLTDTQYF
TGTGCCAGCAGCCCTCAACAAGCGGGCAGGGGTCTCACAGATACGCAGTATTTT
>TRBV29-1|.|TRBJ1-3|14|.
CSPRDGYSGNTIYF
TGCAGCCCCCGGGACGGATACTCTGGAAACACCATATATTTT
>TRBV6-5|once|TRBJ2-7|13|.
CASRSFPSYEQYF
TGTGCCAGCAGATCCTTCCCCTCCTACGAGCAGTACTTC
>TRBV9|.|TRBJ2-2|15|TRBD2
CASSGPGGGAGELFF
TGTGCCAGCAGCGGCCCCGGCGGGGGGGCCGGGGAGCTGTTTTTT
>TRBV7-2|.|TRBJ2-1|15|TRBD2
CASSVQREPFNEQFF
TGTGCCAGCAGCGTCCAGCGGGAGCCCTTTAATGAGCAGTTCTTC
>TRBV13|.|TRBJ2-1|14|.
CASSPTTVYNEQFF
TGTGCCAGCAGCCCAACGACGGTCTACAATGAGCAGTTCTTC
>TRBV6-6|.|TRBJ2-7|11|.
CASSSPNEQYF
TGTGCCAGCAGTTCCCCGAACGAGCAGTACTTC
>TRBV9|.|TRBJ2-3|12|.
CASSAHTDTQYF
TGTGCCAGCAGCGCCCACACAGATACGCAGTATTTT
>TRBV11-2|.|TRBJ2-1|15|TRBD2
CASSLRAGGPDEQFF
TGTGCCAGCAGCTTAAGGGCGGGGGGGCCTGATGAGCAGTTCTTC
>TRBV5-6|.|TRBJ1-1|12|.
CASSRETTEAFF
TGTGCCAGCAGCCGGGAGACCACTGAAGCTTTCTTT
>TRBV29-1|once|TRBJ1-6|14|.
CSVAVGDNNSPLHF
TGCAGCGTTGCGGTCGGCGATAATAATTCACCCCTCCACTTT
>TRBV7-9|.|TRBJ2-5|14|.
CASSLSSGRETQYF
TGTGCCAGCAGCTTAAGTTCGGGGAGAGAGACCCAGTACTTC
>TRBV7-7|.|TRBJ2-5|14|.
CASSPGPIQETQYF
TGTGCTAGCAGCCCCGGGCCAATCCAAGAGACCCAGTACTTC
>TRBV6-6|.|TRBJ2-2|14|TRBD2
CASINAGGTGELFF
TGTGCCAGCATCAACGCGGGAGGCACCGGGGAGCTGTTTTTT
>TRBV18|.|TRBJ1-3|16|.
CASSPKGGRAGNTIYF
TGTGCCAGCTCACCGAAGGGAGGAAGGGCTGGAAACACCATATATTTT
>TRBV5-4|.|TRBJ2-1|16|.
CASSFGDGSSYNEQFF
TGTGCCAGCAGCTTCGGAGACGGGAGCTCCTACAATGAGCAGTTCTTC
>TRBV4-1|.|TRBJ2-5|18|TRBD1
CASSQAPAGTGGGETQYF
TGCGCCAGCAGCCAAGCTCCCGCCGGGACAGGGGGCGGCGAGACCCAGTACTTC
>TRBV30|.|TRBJ2-7|15|TRBD2
CAWSGPASGSYEQYF
TGTGCCTGGAGTGGCCCGGCTAGCGGATCCTACGAGCAGTACTTC
>TRBV10-3|once|TRBJ1-2|13|.
CAISEDRVYGYTF
TGTGCCATCAGTGAGGACAGAGTCTATGGCTACACCTTC
>TRBV11-2|.|TRBJ2-1|18|TRBD2
CASSLDLLAGLTYNEQFF
TGTGCCAGCAGCTTAGATCTCCTAGCGGGGTTGACCTACAATGAGCAGTTCTTC
>TRBV18|.|TRBJ2-1|15|.
CASSPPPGKWDEQFF
TGTGCCAGCTCACCTCCTCCTGGAAAATGGGATGAGCAGTTCTTC
>TRBV20-1|.|TRBJ1-2|11|.
CSAPRDLDYTF
TGCAGTGCCCCTAGGGACCTAGATTACACCTTC
>TRBV4-2|.|TRBJ2-1|15|.
CASSQPGTLVNEQFF
TGTGCCAGCAGCCAGCCCGGGACGCTGGTAAATGAGCAGTTCTTC
>TRBV2|.|TRBJ2-7|17|.
CATQVGLTLFRSYEQYF
TGTGCCACCCAAGTAGGGTTGACCCTCTTTCGTTCCTACGAGCAGTACTTC
>TRBV2|.|TRBJ2-1|15|TRBD1
CASSRRQGTVDEQFF
TGTGCCAGCAGCAGACGACAGGGTACAGTGGATGAGCAGTTCTTC
>TRBV2|.|TRBJ2-7|14|TRBD1
CASKPDRATYEQYF
TGTGCCAGCAAACCGGACAGGGCTACCTACGAGCAGTACTTC
>TRBV11-2|.|TRBJ1-1|14|.
CASSLDKKNTEAFF
TGTGCCAGCAGCTTAGATAAAAAGAACACTGAAGCTTTCTTT
>TRBV5-1|.|TRBJ2-1|14|.
CASSLGSPHNEQFF
TGCGCCAGCAGCTTGGGTTCTCCGCACAATGAGCAGTTCTTC
>TRBV13|.|TRBJ2-2|17|.
CASSNEGAKGNTGELFF
TGTGCCAGCTCCAACGAGGGAGCCAAGGGAAACACCGGGGAGCTGTTTTTT
>TRBV7-2|.|TRBJ2-2|14|.
CASRGRENTGELFF
TGTGCCAGCAGGGGCAGGGAGAACACCGGGGAGCTGTTTTTT
>TRBV6-1|.|TRBJ2-7|15|TRBD1
CASRPAGTGSSEQYF
TGTGCCAGCAGGCCGGCCGGGACAGGGTCTTCCGAGCAGTACTTC
>TRBV6-1|.|TRBJ1-2|12|TRBD1
CASSVTGYGYTF
TGTGCCAGCAGTGTGACAGGGTATGGCTACACCTTC
>TRBV10-3|.|TRBJ1-2|16|TRBD1
CAISESGGQASYGYTF
TGTGCCATCAGTGAGAGTGGAGGACAGGCTAGCTATGGCTACACCTTC
>TRBV18|.|TRBJ2-7|14|TRBD2
CASSPSGGRYEQYF
TGTGCCAGCTCACCTAGCGGGGGGCGGTACGAGCAGTACTTC
>TRBV28|.|TRBJ1-1|11|.
CASRLDLEAFF
TGTGCCAGCAGGTTGGACCTTGAAGCTTTCTTT
>TRBV6-5|few|TRBJ2-3|12|.
CASSYSGDTQYF
TGTGCCAGCAGTTACTCAGGGGATACGCAGTATTTT
>TRBV6-5|.|TRBJ2-2|15|TRBD2
CASSYSERGAGELFF
TGTGCCAGCAGTTACTCGGAGCGGGGGGCCGGGGAGCTGTTTTTT
>TRBV19|.|TRBJ1-5|13|.
CASSIGIHQPQHF
TGTGCCAGTAGTATCGGGATTCATCAGCCCCAGCATTTT
>TRBV28|.|TRBJ1-5|16|.
CASSHGRIRGNQPQHF
TGTGCCAGCAGTCACGGACGAATTAGGGGCAATCAGCCCCAGCATTTT
>TRBV10-3|.|TRBJ2-7|13|.
CAITAGIYDKQYF
TGTGCCATCACTGCGGGGATTTACGATAAGCAGTACTTC
>TRBV2|.|TRBJ2-1|19|TRBD2
CASNQGIAGVSSSYNEQFF
TGTGCCAGCAACCAGGGGATAGCGGGAGTCTCGAGCTCCTACAATGAGCAGTTCTTC
>TRBV19|once|TRBJ2-3|15|.
CASREGQQITDTQYF
TGTGCCAGTAGGGAGGGACAGCAAATAACAGATACGCAGTATTTT
>TRBV5-1|.|TRBJ1-1|13|.
CASSLAVGGEAFF
TGCGCCAGCAGCTTGGCCGTAGGAGGAGAAGCTTTCTTT